The 32 T cell receptor beta chains in this list originate from one sample, sequenced in a study of cytomegalovirus exposure and HLA in healthy donors. PCR employed 60 Vbeta and 13 Jbeta primers. TCRdb's copy holds only in-frame clones and misses some; the assay was immunoSEQ multiplex PCR. Among about 150,000 clones listed, around 60% were seen once. The specimen was PBMCs. Every receptor here comes from a woman aged 55-70 years in good health and CMV-seropositive.

This sequence joins TRBV5-6 and TRBJ1-5; D is possibly TRBD1 (5 bases). The CDR3 has 13 residues. Germline V lookup: CDR1 SGHDT, CDR2 YYEEEE. Trimming removed 1 base from V and 7 bases from J, with 9 bases in between. The CDR3 DNA reads TGTGCCAGCAGCTTGACGGGGGGGCAGCCCCAGCATTTT. It is translated as CASSLTGGQPQHF.

The rearrangement joins TRBV4-3 to TRBJ2-1; 9 bases align to TRBD2. Germline V gives CDR1 LGHNA, CDR2 YSLEER. This CDR3 comprises 18 residues. After removal of 0 bases from V and 7 bases from J, the junction contained 13 bases not matched to a gene. CDR3 nucleotides: TGCGCCAGCAGCCAAGATCTATCGGCGGGAGGGCCGGGGAATGAGCAGTTCTTC. It is translated as CASSQDLSAGGPGNEQFF.

The gene calls are TRBV28 and TRBJ2-7, with D perhaps TRBD1 (6 bases). V gave up 6 bases and J gave up 0 bases, with 9 bases separating them. The CDR3 sequence is 13 residues long. The germline V gene encodes CDR1 MDHEN and CDR2 SYDVKM. This CDR3 reads CASRLDSSYEQYF. Written as DNA, the CDR3 is TGTGCCAGCAGACTGGACAGCTCCTACGAGCAGTACTTC.

This clone has just a few counts. The rearrangement uses TRBV6-5 and TRBJ1-1, with TRBD1 as a possible D gene (5 bases). The V and J ends lost 2 bases and 1 base respectively, with 8 bases between them. The CDR3 spans 14 residues. CDR1 is MNHEY, CDR2 SVGAGI, per germline. The CDR3 DNA follows: TGTGCCAGCAGTTACGACAGAAAGAACACTGAAGCTTTCTTT. Protein sequence: CASSYDRKNTEAFF.

The chain recombines TRBV5-1 with TRBJ1-3, with D tentatively TRBD1 (6 bases). Germline CDR1 SGHRS, CDR2 YFSETQ. Between the trimmed V and J ends, which lost 4 bases and 0 bases, there was a span of 11 bases. This CDR3 has 15 residues. Here the CDR3 DNA reads TGCGCCAGCAGCGAGCAACAGGGCTCTGGAAACACCATATATTTT. Amino acid sequence: CASSEQQGSGNTIYF.

This clone was seen a few times. The genes are TRBV18 and TRBJ2-3, with unresolved D. Trimming pared 5 bases from V and 2 bases from J, leaving 8 bases between. The CDR3 consists of 13 residues. In germline, CDR1 is KGHSH, CDR2 LQKENI. The CDR3 sequence: CASSWAITDTQYF. Here the CDR3 DNA reads TGTGCCAGCTCATGGGCCATCACAGATACGCAGTATTTT.

This clone was found once. The CDR3 spells CASSEGVGQGHF. The CDR3 nucleotides read TGCGCCAGCAGTGAAGGCGTGGGACAGGGTCACTTT. This chain links TRBV10-2 with TRBJ1-6; 9 positions match TRBD1. Germline V gives CDR1 WSHSY, CDR2 SAAADI. The CDR3 has 12 amino acids. V lost 3 bases and J lost 19; bases outside the gene matches: 7.

This clone was counted only a few times. The J gene is TRBJ2-1, the V gene TRBV29-1, with D possibly matching TRBD2 (6 bases). V lost 5 bases, J lost 4 bases, and 21 bases lay in between. This CDR3 has 16 residues. The germline CDR1 and CDR2 sequences are SQVTM and ANQGSEA. The CDR3 DNA is TGCAGCGTTCCCCCCCGGGGACTCGCGGGTTACAATGAGCAGTTCTTC. Its protein product is CSVPPRGLAGYNEQFF.

The gene calls are TRBV28 and TRBJ2-3; TRBD2 might be the D (5 bases). There are 16 residues in the CDR3. Germline lookup yields CDR1 MDHEN and CDR2 SYDVKM. Trimming shortened V by 2 bases and J by 0 bases, and 12 bases separated the two germline ends. The CDR3 sequence: CASSLNSGTSTDTQYF. The CDR3 DNA is TGTGCCAGCAGTTTAAACAGCGGTACTAGCACAGATACGCAGTATTTT.

The chain is built from TRBV19 and TRBJ2-7; TRBD2 is a possible D gene (6 bases). The V gene lost 1 base and the J gene lost 3 bases, with 13 bases spanning the gap. CDR1 and CDR2 from the germline V gene are LNHDA and SQIVND (reference sequence). The CDR3 has 15 residues. CDR3 DNA sequence: TGTGCCAGTAGTATAGGAACTGGGCGGGACTACGAGCAGTACTTC. This codes for CASSIGTGRDYEQYF.

The genes are TRBV28 and TRBJ2-7, with 14 bases lining up with TRBD2. Germline V gene sequence: CDR1 MDHEN, CDR2 SYDVKM. J lost 3 bases, V lost 4 bases, and 5 bases had no gene match. The CDR3 is 16 amino acids. CDR3 sequence (DNA): TGTGCCAGCAGTTCCTATGGGACTAGCGGGGGCTACGAGCAGTACTTC. It encodes CASSSYGTSGGYEQYF.

The chain employs TRBV9 and TRBJ2-7; TRBD2 aligns across 9 bases. V shed 0 bases and J 0 bases; nucleotides not matched to a gene: 1. The CDR3 is made up of 15 amino acids. The V gene's germline CDR1 is SGDLS and CDR2 YYNGEE. In DNA, the CDR3 is TGTGCCAGCAGCGTAGATAGCGGGAGCTCCTACGAGCAGTACTTC. Its protein is CASSVDSGSSYEQYF.

The table lists this clone with a few counts. The gene calls are TRBV2 and TRBJ1-4, with 8 bases matching TRBD1. V shed 6 bases, J shed 8 bases, and the junction held 17 bases outside the gene matches. CDR1 SNHLY and CDR2 FYNNEI come from the germline V gene. This CDR3 has 17 residues. CDR3 in DNA: TGTGCCAGCAGGCAACTTTACCACAGGGGGATTGGGGAAAAACTGTTTTTT. Residues: CASRQLYHRGIGEKLFF.

The rearrangement links TRBV5-8 to TRBJ1-2; D remains ambiguous. Germline CDR1 is SGHTS and CDR2 is YDEGEE. This CDR3 comprises 14 residues. Trimming stripped 0 bases from V and 2 bases from J, with 8 bases between. Here the CDR3 reads CASSLEAGNYGYTF. The CDR3, as DNA: TGTGCCAGCAGCTTGGAGGCGGGCAACTATGGCTACACCTTC.

The chain couples TRBV25-1 to TRBJ2-7; TRBD1 matches at 9 bases. The CDR3 is 16 residues long. Germline lookup yields CDR1 MGHDK and CDR2 SYGVNS. Trimming cost V 4 bases and J 6 bases; bases outside gene matches: 13. CDR3 bases: TGTGCCAGCAGTGCTCGGGGACAGGGTTGGTCTCTCGAGCAGTACTTC. This codes for CASSARGQGWSLEQYF.

The genes are TRBV6-1 and TRBJ2-7; D call uncertain. Germline V gene lookup returns CDR1 MNHNS and CDR2 SASEGT. V lost 3 bases to trimming and J lost 4 bases, with 13 bases between them. The CDR3 consists of 14 residues. The CDR3 protein is CASSDVASGYEQYF. Here the CDR3 DNA reads TGTGCCAGCAGTGACGTCGCTTCCGGTTACGAGCAGTACTTC.

This clone was found a few times. The V gene is TRBV4-1, the J gene TRBJ1-2; tentatively, D is TRBD1 (6 bases). V was trimmed by 1 base and J by 2 bases, leaving 8 bases between them. This CDR3 spans 14 amino acids. Germline V gene data show CDR1 as MGHRA and CDR2 as YSYEKL. The CDR3 bases are TGCGCCAGCAGCCAAGGGGGACAAAACTATGGCTACACCTTC. Translation gives CASSQGGQNYGYTF.

This clone was recorded once. V gene TRBV27 combines with J gene TRBJ1-2; D is uncertain. CDR3 length equals 14 residues. CDR1 and CDR2 (germline): MNHEY, SMNVEV (reference sequence). Trimming took off 8 bases at V and 8 bases at J, with 21 bases between the two ends. The CDR3 DNA sequence: TGTGCCAGCGGACCCGCAGGCGTGGAGGACGGCTACACCTTC. Residues: CASGPAGVEDGYTF.

This clone has more than one count but fewer than ten. V usage is TRBV7-6 and J usage is TRBJ2-7; TRBD2 matches at 9 bases. CDR3 size: 15 residues. V shed 1 base, J shed 5 bases, and the junction held 6 bases outside the gene matches. From germline, CDR1 is SGHVS and CDR2 FNYEAQ. For the CDR3, the DNA is TGTGCCAGCAGCTTAGGTCCAGCGGGAGGCCACGAGCAGTACTTC. As protein: CASSLGPAGGHEQYF. The full variable domain, its missing parts supplied by reference TRBV7-6 and TRBJ2-7, is GAGVSQSPRYKVTKRGQDVALRCDPISGHVSLYWYRQALGQGPEFLTYFNYEAQQDKSGLPNDRFSAERPEGSISTLTIQRTEQRDSAMYRCASSLGPAGGHEQYFGPGTRLTVT.

The V gene is TRBV6-6, the J gene TRBJ1-1, with D perhaps TRBD1 (6 bases). CDR3 length: 14 amino acids. Between the trimmed V and J ends, which lost 6 bases and 1 base, there was a span of 12 bases. CDR1 and CDR2 from the germline V gene are MNHNY and SVGAGI (reference sequence). The DNA for the CDR3 is TGTGCCAGCAGACCTACAGGGCCGAACACTGAAGCTTTCTTT. Translated, it gives CASRPTGPNTEAFF.

This clone was counted a few times. The chain recombines TRBV9 with TRBJ1-1, with 8 positions matching TRBD1. The junction had 6 bases not matched to a gene; V was cut back by 3 bases and J by 2 bases. Germline CDR1 is SGDLS and CDR2 is YYNGEE. The CDR3 totals 15 residues. The CDR3 here is CASSDTGGSNTEAFF. The CDR3, as DNA: TGTGCCAGCAGCGACACAGGGGGGTCAAACACTGAAGCTTTCTTT. The full variable domain, its missing parts supplied by reference TRBV9 and TRBJ1-1, is DSGVTQTPKHLITATGQRVTLRCSPRSGDLSVYWYQQSLDQGLQFLIQYYNGEERAKGNILERFSAQQFPDLHSELNLSSLELGDSALYFCASSDTGGSNTEAFFGQGTRLTVV.

A remark on this clone: Compared with germline, one end of the junction differs, possibly owing to a read error. The chain employs TRBV28 and TRBJ2-7; a possible D gene is TRBD1 (6 bases). Germline V gene lookup returns CDR1 MDHEN and CDR2 SYDVKM. The CDR3 has 13 amino acids. CDR3 in amino acids: CASRGAAWAEQYF. As DNA, the CDR3 is TGTGCCAGCAGGGGGGCGGCCTGGGCCGAGCAGTACTTT. Full variable domain (remainder filled in from reference TRBV28 and TRBJ2-7): DVKVTQSSRYLVKRTGEKVFLECVQDMDHENMFWYRQDPGLGLRLIYFSYDVKMKEKGDIPEGYSVSREKKERFSLILESASTNQTSMYLCASRGAAWAEQYFGPGTRLTVT.

The chain carries TRBV6-6 and TRBJ1-1; D remains unclear. Trimming stripped 0 bases from V and 3 bases from J, with 2 bases between. The germline V gene has CDR1 MNHNY and CDR2 SVGAGI (reference sequence). The CDR3 sequence is 12 residues long. Here the CDR3 reads CASSYSDTEAFF. For the CDR3, the DNA is TGTGCCAGCAGTTACTCCGACACTGAAGCTTTCTTT.

The chain carries TRBV28 and TRBJ2-7; a possible D gene is TRBD1 (5 bases). The CDR3 has 13 residues. Germline V gene sequence: CDR1 MDHEN, CDR2 SYDVKM. V shed 6 bases and J shed 5 bases, with 14 bases lying between them. The CDR3 loop is CASSLIRADEQYF. DNA for the CDR3: TGTGCCAGCAGCTTGATCAGGGCAGACGAGCAGTACTTC. Looking up the rest from reference TRBV28 and TRBJ2-7 gives the full variable domain: DVKVTQSSRYLVKRTGEKVFLECVQDMDHENMFWYRQDPGLGLRLIYFSYDVKMKEKGDIPEGYSVSREKKERFSLILESASTNQTSMYLCASSLIRADEQYFGPGTRLTVT.

This sequence joins TRBV19 and TRBJ1-1, with 10 bases fitting TRBD1. The germline V gene encodes CDR1 LNHDA and CDR2 SQIVND (reference sequence). The CDR3 consists of 16 residues. Trimming at V came to 5 bases and at J to 1 base, leaving 7 bases not matched to a gene. DNA of the CDR3: TGTGCCAGTAGTCCGGGACAGGGGCGAAGGAACACTGAAGCTTTCTTT. Translating gives CASSPGQGRRNTEAFF.

This rearrangement joins TRBV19 to TRBJ2-5; 10 positions agree with TRBD1. In germline, CDR1 is LNHDA, CDR2 SQIVND (reference sequence). The CDR3 loop spans 13 amino acids. The junction had 2 bases not matched to a gene; V was cut back by 6 bases and J by 4 bases. DNA of the CDR3: TGTGCCAGTAGACGGGACAGGGGAGAGACCCAGTACTTC. Its protein product is CASRRDRGETQYF.

The rearrangement links TRBV7-2 to TRBJ2-1; 8 nucleotides agree with TRBD2. The V segment lost 4 bases and the J segment 8 bases; nucleotides outside the gene matches: 7. Germline V CDR1 and CDR2: SGHTA, FQGNSA. The CDR3 runs 14 residues. The DNA for the CDR3 is TGTGCCAGCAGCTCAGCGGGAGCTGTATATGAGCAGTTCTTC. Translation: CASSSAGAVYEQFF.

The rearrangement links TRBV10-1 to TRBJ2-1; 13 bases agree with TRBD2. CDR3 length: 15 amino acids. The germline CDR1 and CDR2 sequences are WNHNN and SYGVQD (reference sequence). Losses at the gene ends were 4 bases for V and 6 bases for J; bases not matched to a gene: 3. The CDR3 DNA reads as TGCGCCAGCAGTGTTCGGACTAGCGGGGGCAATGAGCAGTTCTTC. This sequence encodes CASSVRTSGGNEQFF.

This clone has a handful of counts. The genes are TRBV10-3 and TRBJ2-5; 8 nucleotides match TRBD1. Trimming removed 5 bases from V and 0 bases from J; junction bases left unmatched: 5. CDR3 size: 15 residues. Germline V CDR1 and CDR2: ENHRY, SYGVKD. The CDR3 DNA reads as TGTGCCATCAGTAGAGGACAGGGCGACCAAGAGACCCAGTACTTC. Protein product: CAISRGQGDQETQYF.

This chain uses TRBV28 with TRBJ2-7; 7 nucleotides align to TRBD2. CDR3 length equals 14 residues. J was trimmed by 1 base and V by 6 bases; bases with no gene match: 6. Germline V CDR1 and CDR2: MDHEN, SYDVKM. The CDR3 is CASRRGEGSYEQYF. As DNA, the CDR3 is TGTGCCAGCAGGAGAGGGGAGGGTTCCTACGAGCAGTACTTC.

The V gene is TRBV7-2, the J gene TRBJ2-5; 10 bases agree with TRBD2. CDR3 length: 16 amino acids. The V and J ends lost 2 bases and 5 bases, in that order; junction bases with no gene match: 8. Germline CDR1 SGHTA, CDR2 FQGNSA. CDR3 bases: TGTGCCAGCAGCTTATGGCTAGCGGGAGAGGTGGAGACCCAGTACTTC. It specifies CASSLWLAGEVETQYF.

A few counts support this clone. The chain has TRBV10-3 and TRBJ2-4; TRBD1 aligns across 8 bases. The CDR3 is 14 residues long. Germline CDR1 reads ENHRY; CDR2 reads SYGVKD. V lost 4 bases to trimming and J lost 8 bases; unmatched junction nucleotides: 7. The CDR3 bases are TGTGCCATCAGTGGCGACAGGGGATCAGACATTCAGTACTTC. This translates into CAISGDRGSDIQYF.